Listed below are T cell receptor beta chains from one sample, sequenced in a study. TCRdb passed the 5' RACE reads through MiXCR, listing each CDR3 protein once. The table lists approximately 44,000 distinct CDR3 sequences, about 29% of them singletons, with roughly 3.5% in the top ten. Source material: memory CD4+ T cells sorted from a lymph node. These receptors were collected from a female donor with breast cancer. The CDR3 runs from the conserved cysteine through the conserved F or W. Each record gives: D gene, V gene, clone size, J gene, CDR3 protein, CDR3 DNA. The D gene is left open where the match is weak. Expanded clones are given a class, and other clones once, few, many or no size at all.

NA	TRBV3-1	few	TRBJ2-7	CASSQEARIYEQYF	TGTGCCAGCAGCCAAGAAGCCAGAATCTACGAGCAGTACTTC
NA	TRBV28	NA	TRBJ1-1	CASITGSLNTEAFF	TGTGCCAGCATTACGGGTTCCTTGAACACTGAAGCTTTCTTT
NA	TRBV28	few	TRBJ2-6	CASSFGAAIYGSGANVLTF	TGTGCCAGCAGTTTTGGGGCAGCCATATACGGCTCTGGGGCCAACGTCCTGACTTTC
TRBD1	TRBV20-1	NA	TRBJ2-1	CSARRDRGNNEQFF	TGCAGTGCTAGACGGGACAGGGGGAACAATGAGCAGTTCTTC
NA	TRBV5-1	once	TRBJ2-1	CASSFPSAGTWDNEQFF	TGCGCCAGCAGCTTTCCGTCCGCAGGGACATGGGACAATGAGCAGTTCTTC
NA	TRBV28	NA	TRBJ1-1	CASSAGTGTPEAFF	TGTGCCAGCAGTGCCGGGACCGGAACCCCTGAAGCTTTCTTT
NA	TRBV28	few	TRBJ1-2	CASSVQMDYGYTF	TGTGCCAGCAGTGTTCAAATGGATTATGGCTACACCTTC
NA	TRBV7-8	NA	TRBJ1-4	CASSLDAGLALFF	TGTGCCAGCAGCCTGGACGCGGGCCTGGCCCTGTTTTTT
NA	TRBV9	NA	TRBJ2-2	CASRPAQNTGELFF	TGTGCCAGCAGACCGGCACAAAACACCGGGGAGCTGTTTTTT
TRBD1	TRBV6-5	once	TRBJ2-7	CASSYSGQGTYEQYF	TGTGCCAGCAGTTACTCCGGACAGGGTACCTACGAGCAGTACTTC
NA	TRBV4-3	few	TRBJ2-4	CASSQDPRAGIQYF	TGCGCCAGCAGCCAAGATCCAAGGGCGGGCATTCAGTACTTC
NA	TRBV27	NA	TRBJ2-7	CAVRTVYEQYF	TGTGCCGTACGGACAGTCTACGAGCAGTACTTC
NA	TRBV7-8	NA	TRBJ2-2	CASSFFRRDTGELFF	TGTGCCAGCAGCTTTTTTAGACGTGACACCGGGGAGCTGTTTTTT
NA	TRBV18	few	TRBJ1-2	CASSQEWTVSYGYTF	TGTGCCAGCTCACAAGAATGGACGGTCAGCTATGGCTACACCTTC
NA	TRBV6-1	NA	TRBJ1-2	CAIAQGSYGYTF	TGTGCCATCGCCCAGGGGTCCTATGGCTACACCTTC
NA	TRBV3-1	NA	TRBJ1-5	CASSQEGADQPQHF	TGTGCCAGCAGCCAAGAGGGGGCGGATCAGCCCCAGCATTTT
NA	TRBV7-2	many	TRBJ1-2	CASSLADPGRAGGYTF	TGTGCCAGCAGCTTAGCGGACCCTGGGAGGGCAGGTGGCTACACCTTC
NA	TRBV20-1	NA	TRBJ1-4	CSARVDPRGKLFF	TGCAGTGCTAGAGTTGATCCCCGGGGGAAACTGTTTTTT
NA	TRBV4-1	NA	TRBJ1-1	CASSQDRGGLNTEAFF	TGCGCCAGCAGCCAAGATAGAGGGGGGTTGAACACTGAAGCTTTCTTT
NA	TRBV12-3/TRBV12-4	few	TRBJ2-3	CASSLKRVGDTQYF	TGTGCCAGCAGTTTGAAAAGGGTTGGAGATACGCAGTATTTT
TRBD1	TRBV5-1	NA	TRBJ1-4	CASSSGQTNEKLFF	TGCGCCAGCAGCTCGGGACAGACTAATGAAAAACTGTTTTTT
NA	TRBV11-2	NA	TRBJ2-3	CASSLFSDTQYF	TGTGCCAGCAGCTTATTCTCAGATACGCAGTATTTT